These T cell receptor beta chains were read from a single sample in a study of control samples from healthy donors and cancer patients. Profiling relied on immunoSEQ multiplex PCR, and the TCRdb table lists in-frame clones only, not all of them. The table lists 190,000 or so clones, just under 95% of them singletons. Sequencing was done on a sample of blood. The source of these receptors is a man aged 18 to 30 in good health. CDR3s include the opening cysteine and the closing phenylalanine or tryptophan. The D gene is left open where the match is weak. The size of a clone is reported for some rows only, either as once, few or many, or as a class for expanded clones.

D gene	clone size	J gene	V gene	CDR3 protein	CDR3 DNA
NA	NA	TRBJ2-3	TRBV5-6	CASSLNRWGTTDTQYF	TGTGCCAGCAGCTTGAACAGGTGGGGGACGACAGATACGCAGTATTTT
NA	NA	TRBJ2-3	TRBV27	CASSLYSVSDTQYF	TGTGCCAGCAGTTTATATAGTGTCTCAGATACGCAGTATTTT
TRBD1	NA	TRBJ1-6	TRBV19	CASSVTGGPNSPLHF	TGTGCCAGTAGCGTTACAGGGGGCCCTAATTCACCCCTCCACTTT
NA	NA	TRBJ2-5	TRBV12-5	CASSWQETQYF	TGTGCTAGTAGCTGGCAAGAGACCCAGTACTTC
TRBD1	NA	TRBJ2-3	TRBV3-1/TRBV3-2	CASRNRGLTDTQYF	TGTGCCAGCAGAAACAGGGGGCTCACAGATACGCAGTATTTT
TRBD2	NA	TRBJ2-5	TRBV10-3	CAISSSGGPLEETQYF	TGTGCCATCAGTTCTAGCGGGGGGCCGCTCGAAGAGACCCAGTACTTC
NA	NA	TRBJ2-3	TRBV30	CAWSGAGARTDTQYF	TGTGCCTGGAGTGGGGCGGGGGCCCGCACAGATACGCAGTATTTT
NA	once	TRBJ1-6	TRBV19	CASSIGAAGSYNSPLHF	TGTGCCAGTAGTATAGGAGCTGCCGGGTCCTATAATTCACCCCTCCACTTT
TRBD1	NA	TRBJ1-5	TRBV10-3	CAIRDRDSNQPQHF	TGTGCCATCCGGGACAGGGATAGCAATCAGCCCCAGCATTTT
TRBD1	NA	TRBJ1-1	TRBV18	CASSPTQGAWNTEAFF	TGTGCCAGCTCACCAACACAGGGGGCTTGGAACACTGAAGCTTTCTTT
NA	NA	TRBJ2-1	TRBV9	CASSVGGGAYNEQFF	TGTGCCAGCAGCGTAGGAGGAGGGGCTTACAATGAGCAGTTCTTC
TRBD1	NA	TRBJ1-1	TRBV3-1/TRBV3-2	CASSRTQGGTEAFF	TGTGCCAGCAGCCGAACCCAGGGGGGCACTGAAGCTTTCTTT
NA	once	TRBJ2-5	TRBV2	CASSVGPPWGYF	TGTGCCAGCAGTGTTGGGCCGCCCTGGGGGTACTTC